This entry describes one TCR beta chain. Antigen unknown. These data belong to a study of beta chain features in type 1 diabetes. Study summary: The study found patients and healthy donors alike in age, gender and cell yields. The study, taken as a whole, reports: In all four CD4+ subsets, TCRB CDR3 length was significantly, moderately reduced in type 1 diabetes.

V lost 7 bases and J lost 6, with 9 bases in between. The CDR3 sequence is 11 residues long. Germline-derived CDR1 and CDR2 are MNHNS and SASEGT. Expressed TCRB transcripts were sequenced because the entire RNA isolate underwent reverse transcription. Sequenced by immunoSEQ multiplex PCR; TCRdb stores in-frame clones only, minus some. Of about 240,000 clones detected, around 14% appear once; the ten largest clones hold about 0.018%. Sequencing was carried out using naive CD4+ T cells from blood. This chain connects TRBV6-1 to TRBJ1-1, with a weak D call TRBD1 (5 bases). This sequence was found in a man younger than 45 with type 1 diabetes. The CDR3 nucleotides read TGTGCCAGCACAGGGTCGGCTGAAGCTTTCTTT. It translates to CASTGSAEAFF.